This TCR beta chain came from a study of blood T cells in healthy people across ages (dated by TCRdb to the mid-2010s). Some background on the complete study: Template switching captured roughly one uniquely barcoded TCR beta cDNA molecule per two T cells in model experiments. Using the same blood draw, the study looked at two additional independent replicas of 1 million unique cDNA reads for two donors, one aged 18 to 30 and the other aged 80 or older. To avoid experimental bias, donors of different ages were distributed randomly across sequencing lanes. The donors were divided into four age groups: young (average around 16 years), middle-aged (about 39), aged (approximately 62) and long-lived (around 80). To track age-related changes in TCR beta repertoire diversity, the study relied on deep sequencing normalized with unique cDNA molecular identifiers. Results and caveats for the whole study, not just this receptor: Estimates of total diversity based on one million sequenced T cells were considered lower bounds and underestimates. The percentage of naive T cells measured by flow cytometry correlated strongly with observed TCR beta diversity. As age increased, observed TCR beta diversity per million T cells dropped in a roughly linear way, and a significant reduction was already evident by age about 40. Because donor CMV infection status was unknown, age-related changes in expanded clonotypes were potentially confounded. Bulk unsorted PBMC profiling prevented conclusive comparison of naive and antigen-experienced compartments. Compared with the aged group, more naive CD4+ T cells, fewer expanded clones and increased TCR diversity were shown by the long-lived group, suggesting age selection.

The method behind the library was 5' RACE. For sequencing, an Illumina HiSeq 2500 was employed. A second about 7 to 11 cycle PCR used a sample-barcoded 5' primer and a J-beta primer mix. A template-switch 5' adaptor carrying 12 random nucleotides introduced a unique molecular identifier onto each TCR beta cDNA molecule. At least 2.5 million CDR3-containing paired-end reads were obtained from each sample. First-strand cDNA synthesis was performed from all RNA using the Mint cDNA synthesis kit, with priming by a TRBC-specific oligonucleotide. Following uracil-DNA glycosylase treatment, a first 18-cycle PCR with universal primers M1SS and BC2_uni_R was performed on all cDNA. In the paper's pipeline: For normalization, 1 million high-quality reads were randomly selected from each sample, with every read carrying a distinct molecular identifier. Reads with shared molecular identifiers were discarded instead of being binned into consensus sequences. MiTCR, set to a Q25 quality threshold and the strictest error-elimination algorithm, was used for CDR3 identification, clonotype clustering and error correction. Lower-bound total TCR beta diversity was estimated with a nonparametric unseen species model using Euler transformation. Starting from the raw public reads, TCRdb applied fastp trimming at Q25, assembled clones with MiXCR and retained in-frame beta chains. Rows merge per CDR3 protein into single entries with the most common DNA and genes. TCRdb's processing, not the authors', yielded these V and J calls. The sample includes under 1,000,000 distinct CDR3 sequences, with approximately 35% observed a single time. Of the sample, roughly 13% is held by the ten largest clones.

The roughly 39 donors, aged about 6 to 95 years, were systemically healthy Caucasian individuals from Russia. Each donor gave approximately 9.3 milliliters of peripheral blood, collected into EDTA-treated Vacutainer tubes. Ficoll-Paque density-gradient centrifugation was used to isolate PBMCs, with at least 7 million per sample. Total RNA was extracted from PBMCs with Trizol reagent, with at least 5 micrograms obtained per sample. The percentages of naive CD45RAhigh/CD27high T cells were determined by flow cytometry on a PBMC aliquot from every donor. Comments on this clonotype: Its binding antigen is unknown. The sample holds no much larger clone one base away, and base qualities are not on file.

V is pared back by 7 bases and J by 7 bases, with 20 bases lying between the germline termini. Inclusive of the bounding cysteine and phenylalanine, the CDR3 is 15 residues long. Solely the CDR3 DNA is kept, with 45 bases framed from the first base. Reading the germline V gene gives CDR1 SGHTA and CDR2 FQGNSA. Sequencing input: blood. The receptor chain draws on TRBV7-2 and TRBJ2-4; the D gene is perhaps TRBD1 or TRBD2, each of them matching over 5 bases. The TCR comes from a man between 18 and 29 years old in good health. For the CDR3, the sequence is CASTRRVSAGNIQYF. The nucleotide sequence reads TGTGCCAGCACCCGACGGGTTAGCGCAGGGAACATTCAGTACTTC.